The rows below give T cell receptor beta chains drawn from one sample of a study of Ad26.COV2.S vaccination and SARS-CoV-2 variants. The data were produced by immunoSEQ multiplex PCR, yet TCRdb's version contains in-frame clones alone and is incomplete. The sample carries about 420,000 clones, more than 75% recorded once. Specimen: peripheral blood, collected in a trial of Ad26.COV2.S vaccine versus placebo. These receptors originate from a person between 18 and 65 years old who received the Ad26.COV2.S COVID-19 vaccine or a placebo. The CDR3 runs from the conserved cysteine through the conserved F or W. The D gene is left open where the match is weak. The listing skips clone size in some rows; elsewhere it reads once, few, many or a size class.

V,size,D,J,CDR3,DNA
TRBV5-1,-,TRBD1,TRBJ2-5,CASSLGTGEAGTQYF,TGCGCCAGCAGCCTAGGGACAGGGGAGGCAGGGACCCAGTACTTC
TRBV3-1/TRBV3-2,-,-,TRBJ2-3,CASSETSTDTQYF,TGTGCCAGCTCGGAAACTAGCACAGATACGCAGTATTTT
TRBV27,-,-,TRBJ1-5,CASGYYRGNQPQHF,TGTGCCAGCGGTTACTATAGGGGTAATCAGCCCCAGCATTTT
TRBV27,-,-,TRBJ1-1,CASSLYGSSRNTEAFF,TGTGCCAGCAGTTTATATGGTAGCAGCAGGAACACTGAAGCTTTCTTT
TRBV19,once,-,TRBJ2-2,CASSQGTNTGELFF,TGTGCCAGTAGTCAGGGCACTAACACCGGGGAGCTGTTTTTT
TRBV7-9,-,-,TRBJ2-7,CASSYSLPGRFYEQYF,TGTGCCAGCAGCTACTCTCTCCCGGGACGGTTCTACGAGCAGTACTTC
TRBV7-8,-,-,TRBJ1-1,CASSQSGRTEAFF,TGTGCCAGCAGCCAATCGGGGCGGACTGAAGCTTTCTTT
TRBV12-3/TRBV12-4,-,-,TRBJ1-1,CASSLAKNTEAFF,TGTGCCAGCAGTTTAGCGAAGAACACTGAAGCTTTCTTT
TRBV2,once,-,TRBJ1-3,CASSLGLAGNTIYF,TGTGCCAGCAGTCTCGGGCTGGCTGGAAACACCATATATTTT
TRBV28,-,TRBD1,TRBJ2-7,CASSSPDRVIDEQYF,TGTGCCAGCAGTTCCCCGGACAGGGTTATCGACGAGCAGTACTTC
TRBV5-1,-,-,TRBJ2-5,CASSLEVEETQYF,TGCGCCAGCAGCTTGGAAGTAGAGGAGACCCAGTACTTC
TRBV2,-,-,TRBJ2-7,CASSEIGGGFDEQYF,TGTGCCAGCAGTGAAATCGGTGGGGGTTTCGACGAGCAGTACTTC
TRBV15,-,-,TRBJ2-7,CATSRERASSVREQYF,TGTGCCACCAGCAGAGAGAGGGCTTCATCGGTGCGCGAGCAGTACTTC
TRBV2,few,-,TRBJ1-1,CARSLGNTEAFF,TGTGCCAGATCTTTAGGGAACACTGAAGCTTTCTTT
TRBV5-5,-,-,TRBJ1-4,CASSLAGALTTNEKLFF,TGTGCCAGCAGCTTGGCAGGGGCCCTAACAACTAATGAAAAACTGTTTTTT
TRBV10-2,-,TRBD2,TRBJ2-3,CASSVRAGALEDTQYF,TGCGCCAGCAGTGTGCGGGCGGGAGCCCTCGAGGATACGCAGTATTTT
TRBV7-3,-,-,TRBJ2-7,CASSLVSGRDGPYEQYF,TGTGCCAGCAGCTTAGTCTCGGGCAGGGACGGCCCCTACGAGCAGTACTTC
TRBV5-1,once,-,TRBJ2-7,CASRSTGREQYF,TGCGCCAGCAGATCCACAGGGAGAGAGCAGTACTTC
TRBV7-2,-,-,TRBJ1-6,CASSWKGTDNSPLHF,TGTGCCAGCAGCTGGAAGGGGACGGATAATTCACCCCTCCACTTT
TRBV30,-,-,TRBJ1-4,CAWKGEKLFF,TGTGCCTGGAAGGGGGAAAAACTGTTTTTT
TRBV5-1,-,-,TRBJ1-1,CASSAGGGAMKAFF,TGCGCCAGCAGCGCTGGGGGAGGGGCTATGAAAGCTTTCTTT
TRBV12-3/TRBV12-4,-,-,TRBJ2-5,CASSLGETQYF,TGTGCCAGCAGTTTGGGCGAGACCCAGTACTTC
TRBV5-5,-,-,TRBJ1-5,CASSLYGVGNQPQHF,TGTGCCAGCAGCTTGTATGGGGTAGGCAATCAGCCCCAGCATTTT
TRBV9,-,TRBD1,TRBJ2-5,CASSLTPGGTGVPRETQYF,TGTGCCAGCAGCCTCACCCCGGGGGGGACAGGGGTACCAAGAGAGACCCAGTACTTC